These 32 T cell receptor beta chains came from one sample sequenced in a study of graft-versus-host responses after intestinal transplantation. The table came from immunoSEQ multiplex PCR; TCRdb's copy has only in-frame clones and leaves some out. The repertoire holds 11,000 to 15,000 clones, with about 27% as singletons. The sample was alloreactive CD4+ T cells from a mixed lymphocyte reaction culture, taken before intestinal transplant. Subset specified: CFSE-low proliferating T cells sorted from roughly 6-day pre-transplant mixed lymphocyte reaction (GvH or HvG direction). All receptors come from a human patient who received an intestinal transplant.

The chain couples TRBV6-6 to TRBJ2-7; 8 bases are shared with TRBD2. The CDR3 length is 15 residues. Germline values: CDR1 MNHNY, CDR2 SVGAGI (reference sequence). J gave up 0 bases and V 4 bases, and 5 bases lay outside the gene matches. The CDR3 sequence is CASSFTSGPSYEQYF. The CDR3 coding sequence is TGTGCCAGCAGTTTTACTAGCGGTCCCTCCTACGAGCAGTACTTC.

This clone has only a few counts. The chain joins TRBV4-2 to TRBJ2-7, with 12 bases matching TRBD2. The CDR3 consists of 16 residues. CDR1 is LGHNA and CDR2 is YNFKEQ in the germline V gene. The V gene end was trimmed by 5 bases and the J gene end by 5 bases; junction bases not matched to a gene: 10. The CDR3 region has the DNA TGTGCCAGCAGCTTTCCCCGACTAGCGGGAGTCGACGAGCAGTACTTC. It encodes CASSFPRLAGVDEQYF.

The chain carries TRBV7-1 and TRBJ1-2, with no clear D. TRBV7-1 is known as an ORF, though its function is uncertain. Trimming took 5 bases from V and 4 from J, leaving 23 bases between them. The CDR3 runs 17 residues. Here the CDR3 reads CASSTNFHERNTYGYTF. CDR3 nucleotide sequence: TGTGCCAGCAGCACTAACTTTCACGAGAGAAATACCTATGGCTACACCTTC.

This clone appeared a few times. The genes are TRBV29-1 and TRBJ1-4; 9 bases are shared with TRBD1. Germline V gene data show CDR1 as SQVTM and CDR2 as ANQGSEA. The J segment lost 7 bases and the V segment lost 6 bases, leaving 6 bases of the junction unmatched. The CDR3 is made up of 13 amino acids. The chain's CDR3 is CSVDRGRGEKLFF. CDR3 nucleotide sequence: TGCAGCGTGGACAGGGGACGAGGTGAAAAACTGTTTTTT.

The chain recombines TRBV15 with TRBJ2-5; D may be TRBD2 (6 bases). The DNA end is a closer match to TRBJ2-7, so the J assignment may be wrong. Germline values: CDR1 LNHNV, CDR2 YYDKDF (reference sequence). The CDR3 totals 15 residues. CDR3 in DNA: TGTGCCACCAGCAGAGGGCCCAGCGGGTTCTACGAGCAGTACTTC. It yields the protein CATSRGPSGFYEQYF.

This clone was detected only a few times. The chain carries TRBV6-5 and TRBJ2-1, with 8 bases identical to TRBD1. The CDR3 is made up of 15 amino acids. V gave up 3 bases and J gave up 6 bases; unmatched junction bases: 7. Germline assignment: CDR1 MNHEY and CDR2 SVGAGI. The CDR3 reads CASSYRQGKRNEQFF. The CDR3 DNA reads as TGTGCCAGCAGTTATCGACAGGGGAAGCGCAATGAGCAGTTCTTC.

V usage is TRBV9 and J usage is TRBJ2-7; 7 positions match TRBD1. Trimming cost V 0 bases and J 0 bases; bases outside gene matches: 12. There are 18 residues in the CDR3. Germline V gene sequence: CDR1 SGDLS, CDR2 YYNGEE. This CDR3 is CASSVGNPGQQISYEQYF. The CDR3, as DNA: TGTGCCAGCAGCGTAGGAAACCCGGGACAGCAAATCTCCTACGAGCAGTACTTC.

The rearrangement joins TRBV11-1 to TRBJ2-6; D is possibly TRBD1 (5 bases). Trimming shortened V by 6 bases and J by 0 bases, and 15 bases separated the two germline ends. Germline CDR1 and CDR2: SGHAT and FQDESV (reference sequence). The CDR3 has 17 amino acids. The CDR3 DNA sequence: TGTGCCAGCAGTCCAGGGCTGTGGGTCTCTGGGGCCAACGTCCTGACTTTC. Its protein is CASSPGLWVSGANVLTF.

The V gene is TRBV27, the J gene TRBJ2-3; 9 nucleotides line up with TRBD1. The germline CDR1 and CDR2 sequences are MNHEY and SMNVEV (reference sequence). V lost 0 bases to trimming and J lost 3 bases; unmatched junction nucleotides: 10. The CDR3 loop spans 18 amino acids. CDR3 bases: TGTGCCAGCAGTTTATCCGCCGGACAGGGGAAGGGGACAGATACGCAGTATTTT. As protein: CASSLSAGQGKGTDTQYF.

The chain employs TRBV6-5 and TRBJ1-2; TRBD1 might be the D (6 bases). The CDR3 runs to 15 residues. Between the trimmed V and J ends, which lost 6 bases and 4 bases, there was a span of 18 bases. Germline V gives CDR1 MNHEY, CDR2 SVGAGI. The CDR3 nucleotides are TGTGCCAGCAGGCTACAGGGCTTTATTACCTATGGCTACACCTTC. It specifies CASRLQGFITYGYTF.

This chain uses TRBV6-6 with TRBJ2-5, with D unresolved. The CDR3 covers 14 residues. V shed 0 bases and J shed 1 base, with 6 bases lying between them. In germline, CDR1 is MNHNY, CDR2 SVGAGI (reference sequence). This chain's CDR3 is CASSYSWVQETQYF. CDR3 nucleotide sequence: TGTGCCAGCAGTTACTCGTGGGTCCAAGAGACCCAGTACTTC.

This clone was seen only once. The rearrangement joins TRBV2 to TRBJ2-2, with TRBD2 identical over 10 bases. The CDR3 loop spans 15 amino acids. Germline CDR1 is SNHLY and CDR2 is FYNNEI. V shed 7 bases, J shed 7 bases, and the junction held 9 bases outside the gene matches. CDR3 sequence: CASNRLAGVHGELFF. The CDR3 nucleotides are TGTGCCAGCAATCGGCTAGCGGGAGTCCACGGGGAGCTGTTTTTT.

The chain employs TRBV5-5 and TRBJ2-5, with TRBD2 as a possible D gene (6 bases). From germline, CDR1 is SGHKS and CDR2 YYEKEE (reference sequence). The CDR3 spans 16 residues. V lost 3 bases and J lost 5, with 20 bases in between. The CDR3 protein is CASSWRDLAAKETQYF. CDR3 DNA: TGTGCCAGCAGCTGGCGGGACTTAGCCGCAAAGGAGACCCAGTACTTC.

The gene calls are TRBV27 and TRBJ1-1; no reliable D call. Germline CDR1 and CDR2: MNHEY and SMNVEV (reference sequence). The length of the CDR3 is 13 residues. V shed 3 bases and J shed 4 bases, with 9 bases lying between them. The CDR3: CASSFAGVTEAFF. CDR3 in DNA: TGTGCCAGCAGTTTTGCAGGTGTCACTGAAGCTTTCTTT.

This clone was found a few times. The V and J genes are TRBV7-7 and TRBJ1-5; the D is unclear. This CDR3 is built from 16 residues. V was shortened by 1 base and J by 3 bases, with 13 bases between the two germline ends. Germline-derived CDR1 and CDR2 are SSHAT and FNYEAQ (reference sequence). The CDR3 sequence is CASSLGQAFDNQPQHF. For the CDR3, the DNA is TGTGCCAGCAGCTTAGGCCAGGCTTTTGACAATCAGCCCCAGCATTTT.

The chain employs TRBV2 and TRBJ2-5, with 7 bases that match TRBD1. V dropped 4 bases and J dropped 4; count of bases not matched to a gene: 9. This CDR3 region has 15 residues. Germline-derived CDR1 and CDR2 are SNHLY and FYNNEI. In DNA, the CDR3 is TGTGCCAGCAGTGCTATCGGGACAGTGGGAGAGACCCAGTACTTC. Residues: CASSAIGTVGETQYF.

This clone was detected a few times. The chain combines TRBV6-8 with TRBJ1-1; D may be TRBD1 (5 bases). The germline V gene has CDR1 MNHGY and CDR2 SAAAGT. Trimming removed 5 bases at V and 1 base at J, with 5 bases between. This CDR3 comprises 12 residues. The CDR3, as DNA: TGTGCCAGCAGTAGGGGGAACACTGAAGCTTTCTTT. Amino acids: CASSRGNTEAFF.

The CDR3 region is CASSSDRVSRTDTQYF. The CDR3 DNA reads as TGTGCCAGCAGTTCGGACAGGGTCAGTCGGACAGATACGCAGTATTTT. V is TRBV6-6 and J is TRBJ2-3; 8 nucleotides align to TRBD1. The CDR3 spans 16 residues. The germline V gene encodes CDR1 MNHNY and CDR2 SVGAGI (reference sequence). Trimming cost V 4 bases and J 3 bases; bases outside gene matches: 9.

This clone was recorded a few times. The chain recombines TRBV5-1 with TRBJ2-1; 7 positions match TRBD2. V gave up 1 base and J gave up 0 bases; unmatched junction bases: 1. CDR3 length: 15 amino acids. Germline lookup yields CDR1 SGHRS and CDR2 YFSETQ. The CDR3 DNA sequence: TGCGCCAGCAGCTTGAGCGGGGTCTCCTACAATGAGCAGTTCTTC. This gives the protein CASSLSGVSYNEQFF.

By its share, this clone is medium-sized. The chain uses TRBV2 and TRBJ2-7; D gene ambiguous. V was pared by 3 bases and J by 1 base, with 4 bases between. CDR3 size: 12 residues. Per germline, CDR1 SNHLY and CDR2 FYNNEI. CDR3 coding DNA: TGTGCCAGCAGTGAGGGGTCCTACGAGCAGTACTTC. Its protein product is CASSEGSYEQYF.

The chain couples TRBV4-1 to TRBJ2-5; D may correspond to TRBD1 or TRBD2 (6 bases each). This CDR3 is built from 16 residues. The V end was cut by 1 base, the J end by 4 bases, with 16 bases between. Germline CDR1 and CDR2: MGHRA and YSYEKL. CDR3 sequence reads: CASSQGLIQGGETQYF. The CDR3 DNA follows: TGCGCCAGCAGCCAAGGACTTATACAGGGAGGAGAGACCCAGTACTTC.

V gene TRBV5-4 combines with J gene TRBJ1-1; possibly TRBD1 for D (6 bases). Germline CDR1 and CDR2: SGHNT and YYREEE (reference sequence). The CDR3 covers 14 residues. V was clipped by 2 bases and J by 6 bases, with 14 bases between them. CDR3 amino acids: CASSFMGGRSEAFF. DNA of the CDR3: TGTGCCAGCAGCTTCATGGGGGGGCGGTCTGAAGCTTTCTTT.

In its sample, this clone ranks as medium-sized. The chain employs TRBV6-6 and TRBJ1-1; D is undetermined. Germline V gives CDR1 MNHNY, CDR2 SVGAGI (reference sequence). The CDR3 runs to 13 residues. Trimming cost V 2 bases and J 4 bases, with 8 bases left between them. The CDR3 region has the DNA TGTGCCAGCAGTTACGGGGAGTCCACTGAAGCTTTCTTT. This sequence encodes CASSYGESTEAFF.

Within the sample, this clone is medium-sized. The chain uses TRBV10-2 and TRBJ2-3; TRBD1 might be the D (6 bases). The CDR3 has 14 amino acids. The V gene's germline CDR1 is WSHSY and CDR2 SAAADI. V lost 3 bases and J lost 1, with 8 bases in between. CDR3 sequence reads: CASSDRGRTDTQYF. The CDR3 nucleotides are TGCGCCAGCAGTGACAGGGGTCGCACAGATACGCAGTATTTT.

The chain is built from TRBV11-2 and TRBJ2-3; no firm D call. Per the germline V gene, CDR1 is SGHAT and CDR2 is FQNNGV. The V end was cut by 1 base, the J end by 0 bases, with 5 bases between. The CDR3 extends over 14 amino acids. CDR3 amino acids: CASSLVGSTDTQYF. The DNA for the CDR3 is TGTGCCAGCAGCTTAGTTGGGAGCACAGATACGCAGTATTTT. Variable domain in full (rest from reference TRBV11-2 and TRBJ2-3): EAGVAQSPRYKIIEKRQSVAFWCNPISGHATLYWYQQILGQGPKLLIQFQNNGVVDDSQLPKDRFSAERLKGVDSTLKIQPAKLEDSAVYLCASSLVGSTDTQYFGPGTRLTVL.

This clone is categorized as medium-sized. The chain uses TRBV5-1 and TRBJ2-3; a possible D gene is TRBD2 (5 bases). Germline V gene data show CDR1 as SGHRS and CDR2 as YFSETQ. The CDR3 consists of 14 residues. With 2 bases removed from V and 2 bases from J, the gap between germline ends came to 9 bases. The CDR3 DNA sequence: TGCGCCAGCAGCTTCAGCGGTACCACAGATACGCAGTATTTT. Encoded protein: CASSFSGTTDTQYF.

V usage is TRBV28 and J usage is TRBJ2-5, with D maybe TRBD2 (7 bases). The CDR3 loop spans 15 amino acids. V was cut by 5 bases and J by 2 bases, with 15 bases left in between. CDR1 is MDHEN, CDR2 SYDVKM, per germline. The CDR3, as DNA: TGTGCCAGCAGTCCCCTAGGGGGGGCACAAGAGACCCAGTACTTC. Its translation is CASSPLGGAQETQYF.

The CDR3 here is CASIRGLAGGSETQYF. The CDR3 DNA reads TGTGCCAGCATCAGAGGACTAGCGGGAGGGAGTGAGACCCAGTACTTC. This chain uses TRBV28 with TRBJ2-5, with 15 nucleotides matching TRBD2. The CDR3 is 16 amino acids. V was clipped by 7 bases and J by 5 bases; unmatched bases: 8. Germline V gene lookup returns CDR1 MDHEN and CDR2 SYDVKM.

The genes are TRBV20-1 and TRBJ2-7; a possible D gene is TRBD1 (6 bases). Looked up from germline, CDR1 is DFQATT and CDR2 is SNEGSKA (reference sequence). Trimming left V 6 bases short and J 8 bases short, with 11 bases between. The CDR3 is 10 residues long. The DNA of the CDR3 is TGCAGTGCCCGAGGGGACAAGCAGTACTTC. Amino acids: CSARGDKQYF.

This clone occurred a few times. The rearrangement links TRBV7-2 to TRBJ2-7; D unclear. Trimming removed 2 bases from V and 0 bases from J, with 8 bases in between. The CDR3 consists of 14 residues. CDR1 is SGHTA, CDR2 FQGNSA, per germline. The CDR3 reads CASSLLGRSYEQYF. The CDR3, as DNA: TGTGCCAGCAGCTTATTAGGGCGCTCCTACGAGCAGTACTTC.

Here the CDR3 DNA reads TGTGCCAGCAGTTTTGGGGGTGCGCTTGGGAGCAATCAGCCCCAGCATTTT. Its protein is CASSFGGALGSNQPQHF. The chain carries TRBV27 and TRBJ1-5, with D possibly being TRBD1 (5 bases). The length of the CDR3 is 17 residues. V was shortened by 3 bases and J by 1 base, with 16 bases between the two germline ends. In germline, CDR1 is MNHEY, CDR2 SMNVEV (reference sequence).

In this sample, this clone turned up a few times. V and J are TRBV27 and TRBJ2-3, with 12 bases that match TRBD2. The germline CDR1 and CDR2 sequences are MNHEY and SMNVEV (reference sequence). The J segment lost 4 bases and the V segment lost 1 base, leaving 3 bases of the junction unmatched. The CDR3 runs to 16 residues. CDR3 nucleotide sequence: TGTGCCAGCAGTTTATTCCTAGCGGGAGGGCCAGATACGCAGTATTTT. The encoded protein is CASSLFLAGGPDTQYF.